The source of this T cell receptor beta chain is a study of PD-1 blockade in mismatch repair-deficient tumors. Germline CDR1 reads MNHEY; CDR2 reads SVGAGI. V was trimmed by 6 bases and J by 6 bases, leaving 15 bases between them. The CDR3 consists of 14 residues. Measured with immunoSEQ multiplex PCR; TCRdb has only the in-frame clones, and not every one. The table has 100,000 to 150,000 clones, roughly nine tenths seen once. This chain uses TRBV6-5 with TRBJ1-5; D is undetermined. The TCR was taken from an adult with mismatch repair-deficient cancer. The source material was peripheral blood, sampled 44 weeks after starting pembrolizumab. CDR3 in DNA: TGTGCCAGCAGCAGCAACGGGCAAGGTCAGCCCCAGCATTTT. It specifies CASSSNGQGQPQHF.